The following is a T cell receptor beta chain sequence with its context. Original processing methods: Junction-only sequences without quality scores came from ImmunoSEQ, so filtering differed. The protocol was immunoSEQ multiplex PCR, while the TCRdb copy is restricted to in-frame clones and leaves out a portion. V and J calls and clone size are those listed in that table; D and trimming were worked out from the DNA. Of some 1.4 million clones listed, roughly 95% are singletons. This CDR3 is 16 amino acids long. From germline, CDR1 is MDHEN and CDR2 SYDVKM. The trim removed 2 bases at V and 6 bases at J, leaving 6 bases unmatched. This entry belongs to a study of shared clonotypes between healthy human individuals. At the level of the study: A couple of women and three men aged 18 to 49 served as donors.

The receptor was isolated from a young man in good health. Specimen: naive CD4+ T cells sorted from blood. The subset here: CD45RA+ positively selected. The chain combines TRBV28 with TRBJ2-2; 10 positions match TRBD2. The CDR3 nucleotides are TGTGCCAGCAGTTTAGTACTAGCGGGGAGCTCCGGGGAGCTGTTTTTT. It encodes CASSLVLAGSSGELFF.